Many counts were recorded for the clone carrying this TCR beta chain. Between the trimmed V and J ends, which lost 2 bases and 4 bases, there was a span of 17 bases. The CDR3 length is 15 residues. In germline, CDR1 is DFQATT, CDR2 SNEGSKA (reference sequence). The source of the sample is a study of neurological immune-mediated disorders. Time point in this sample: longitudinal time-point 3. Every sequencing run drew on 15-18 subjects and yielded over 160 million TCR-beta sequences. From the 5' RACE reads, TCRdb called clonotypes with MiXCR, one entry per CDR3 protein. The sample consists of about 48,000 distinct CDR3 sequences, about 13% of them appearing once.

The receptor was derived from a male donor with HTLV-1-associated myelopathy (HAM/TSP). The sequenced sample was PBMCs. The V and J genes are TRBV20-1 and TRBJ1-2, with D tentatively TRBD1 (6 bases). The CDR3 sequence is CSARTQATGTYGYTF. The DNA for the CDR3 is TGCAGTGCTAGAACTCAGGCGACAGGTACCTATGGCTACACCTTC.